Below, one T cell receptor beta chain is given with its context. In the same sample, other DNA sequences code for this CDR3. V shed 0 bases and J shed 5 bases, with 8 bases lying between them. In germline, CDR1 is SGHRS, CDR2 YFSETQ. The CDR3 sequence is 13 residues long. This record comes from a study of blood T cell repertoires in COVID-19. Study-wide background: T cells, B-cell-depleted T cells, or PBMCs provided the cDNA or gDNA that served as material.

Some clones are missing from TCRdb's copy, which holds only in-frame ones; the method was immunoSEQ multiplex PCR. This table has hundreds of thousands of clones, about nine tenths appearing once. This sequence originates from a man aged 45 to 65 with acute or convalescent COVID-19. Sample: peripheral blood. The J gene is TRBJ1-1, the V gene TRBV5-1, with TRBD1 as a possible D gene (5 bases). The chain's CDR3 is CASSLGGRTEAFF. The CDR3 DNA reads as TGCGCCAGCAGCTTGGGGGGCAGGACTGAAGCTTTCTTT.